Sequencing of this T cell receptor (beta chain) was carried out in a study of Tregs in tolerant kidney transplant recipients. Unstimulated regulatory T cells (CD4+CD25+CD127-), CD4+CD25- non-regulatory cells, CD4 and CD8 cells were FACS-sorted from thawed PBMCs. TCRdb's table, derived via immunoSEQ multiplex PCR, lists solely in-frame clones and lacks some. The repertoire consists of about 69,000 clones, with 70% to 90% occurring once and the leading ten covering 0.35% to 0.5%. The CDR3 is 14 amino acids. V lost 5 bases to trimming and J lost 7 bases; unmatched junction nucleotides: 11. CDR1 is MDHEN, CDR2 SYDVKM, per germline.

Here the sequenced sample was CD4+ T cells from blood, taken before the transplant. The receptor was isolated from a human donor who received a combined kidney and bone marrow transplant. This sequence joins TRBV28 and TRBJ2-7, with 7 bases identical to TRBD1. The CDR3 is CASSLTGTASEQYF. As DNA, the CDR3 is TGTGCCAGCAGTCTGACCGGGACAGCTTCTGAGCAGTACTTC.